These T cell receptor beta chains were read from a single sample in a study of T-cell reconstitution after alpha-beta-depleted transplantation in children. TCRdb re-called the PCR reads through MiXCR, storing one row per CDR3 protein. The sample has about a million distinct CDR3 sequences, roughly 29% seen once. The sample here was PBMCs, mostly from graft donor cells, taken 360 days after TCRalphabeta/CD19-depleted stem cell transplant. These receptors were taken from a boy under three years old who had a stem cell transplant for SCID, so the T cells may come from the graft donor. The CDR3 runs from the conserved cysteine through the conserved F or W. D genes are given only for firm matches. Not every row has a clone size; where given, it reads once, few, many or a size class.

D,V,size,J,DNA,CDR3
TRBD2,TRBV6-5,few,TRBJ2-1,TGTGCCAGCAGTTACTCGTTTGCGGGGGGCCACAATGAGCAGTTCTTC,CASSYSFAGGHNEQFF
.,TRBV12-3/TRBV12-4,.,TRBJ1-3,TGTGCCAGCCGACGCCCCGCGGAGGTAGACACCATATATTTT,CASRRPAEVDTIYF
.,TRBV5-1,few,TRBJ2-7,TGCGCCAGCACAGGGCCCTCCGTCCAAGAGCAGTACTTC,CASTGPSVQEQYF
TRBD1,TRBV13,few,TRBJ2-1,TGTGCCAGCAGCTCTAGGCCGGGACAGGGAAATGAGCAGTTCTTC,CASSSRPGQGNEQFF
TRBD2,TRBV10-3,.,TRBJ2-3,TGTGCCATCAGTAACCTAGCGGGGGGCGTTGTTACGCAGTATTTT,CAISNLAGGVVTQYF
.,TRBV15,.,TRBJ2-7,TGTGCCACCAGCTACAGGAGTGCCTACCCCTACTACGAGCAGTACTTC,CATSYRSAYPYYEQYF
.,TRBV15,.,TRBJ1-5,TGTGCCACCAGCAGAGATCGGGGCCGTCACAATCAGCCCCAGCATTTT,CATSRDRGRHNQPQHF
.,TRBV20-1,.,TRBJ2-7,TGCAGTGTATCTGGCCACCAACACTACTTC,CSVSGHQHYF
.,TRBV24-1,few,TRBJ2-5,TGTGCCACCAGTGATGGAGGACGGACGCAAGAGACCCAGTACTTC,CATSDGGRTQETQYF
.,TRBV12-3/TRBV12-4,.,TRBJ1-4,TGTGCCAGCAGCCGGGAACCGTGGAATGAAAAACTGTTTTTT,CASSREPWNEKLFF
.,TRBV20-1,.,TRBJ1-5,TGCAGTGCTAGAGATGGGGGCAGTCCGGCTAATCAGCCCCAGCATTTT,CSARDGGSPANQPQHF
TRBD1,TRBV20-1,many,TRBJ2-1,TGCAGTGCTAGAGAATCGGCGAGACAGGGCTTCAATGAGCAGTTCTTC,CSARESARQGFNEQFF
.,TRBV20-1,.,TRBJ1-3,TGCAGTGCTAGGCCGGGGCCAGCGGGCACCATATATTTT,CSARPGPAGTIYF
TRBD2,TRBV28,many,TRBJ2-3,TGTGCCAGCAGCGAACCGTTGCGACTAGCGAATCGATATACGCAGTATTTT,CASSEPLRLANRYTQYF
TRBD1,TRBV29-1,.,TRBJ2-1,TGCAGCGTTGAAGATCGGAGACAGGGGAAGGGCAATGAGCAGTTCTTC,CSVEDRRQGKGNEQFF
TRBD2,TRBV4-2,.,TRBJ2-5,TGTGCCAGCAGCGCCTCGACTAGCGGGGGGCCCGAAGAGACCCAGTACTTC,CASSASTSGGPEETQYF
TRBD1,TRBV13,.,TRBJ2-5,TGTGCCAGCAGTTCTCCGGGACAGGGGGAAGAGACCCAGTACTTC,CASSSPGQGEETQYF
TRBD2,TRBV7-9,few,TRBJ2-1,TGTGCCAGCAGCCACCGGACTAGCAGCTTCCCCAATGAGCAGTTCTTC,CASSHRTSSFPNEQFF
TRBD1,TRBV9,.,TRBJ1-2,TGTGCCAGCAGCTCCCCGACTGGAGGGGGCGGACGGGGCTACACCTTC,CASSSPTGGGGRGYTF
TRBD2,TRBV5-1,many,TRBJ2-3,TGTGCCAGCAGCCGGACTAGCGGGGGCACAGATACGCAGTATTTT,CASSRTSGGTDTQYF
.,TRBV4-1,.,TRBJ2-2,TGCGCCAGCAGCCTTGCCCCGGCAGGGATTAACACCGGGGAGCTGTTTTTT,CASSLAPAGINTGELFF
TRBD1,TRBV5-6,few,TRBJ1-5,TGTGCCAGCAGCCGGACAGGGGGCACTGAGCCCCAGCATTTT,CASSRTGGTEPQHF
.,TRBV4-1,few,TRBJ2-3,TGCGCCAGCAGCCAAGATATGACTCGTCGCACAGATACGCAGTATTTT,CASSQDMTRRTDTQYF
TRBD2,TRBV7-8,.,TRBJ2-1,TGTGCCAGCAGCTTCGGGACTAGTGGTACTGAGCAGTTCTTC,CASSFGTSGTEQFF
.,TRBV7-9,few,TRBJ2-7,TGTGCCAGCAGCTGGCTAGGGGGGCCGCTGAATTACGAGCAGTACTTC,CASSWLGGPLNYEQYF
.,TRBV28,few,TRBJ2-1,TGTGCCAGCAGTTTGTCTAGACTCAGCGTTGTTAATGAGCAGTTCTTC,CASSLSRLSVVNEQFF
.,TRBV5-1,few,TRBJ2-7,TGCGCCAGGACCACGGGGGAGTCCTACGACGAGCAGTACTTC,CARTTGESYDEQYF
.,TRBV6-2/TRBV6-3,few,TRBJ2-1,TGTGCCAGCAGTTACGAAAGGGGCTCGGGGAATGAGCAGTTCTTC,CASSYERGSGNEQFF
.,TRBV28,few,TRBJ2-1,TGTGCCAGCAGTTTGGGGCGGGCGGGGCGAAACAATGAGCAGTTCTTC,CASSLGRAGRNNEQFF
TRBD1,TRBV27,few,TRBJ1-1,TGTGCCAGCAGTCCTCAGGGGGCCTGGAACACTGAAGCTTTCTTT,CASSPQGAWNTEAFF
.,TRBV20-1,few,TRBJ2-1,TGCAGTGCTAGAGAGGGGGGTAAGTCCTACAATGAGCAGTTCTTC,CSAREGGKSYNEQFF
TRBD1,TRBV4-2,.,TRBJ1-5,TGTGCCAGCAGCCGCGAGCGACCGCTCCCGGGACAGGTATGGGGGAATCAGCCCCAGCATTTT,CASSRERPLPGQVWGNQPQHF
TRBD1,TRBV12-3/TRBV12-4,.,TRBJ1-1,TGTGCCAGCATTGACAGGGGGGGCACTGAAGCTTTCTTT,CASIDRGGTEAFF
.,TRBV18,.,TRBJ1-1,TGTGCCAGCTCACCTCAGTGGGGGAAAGCTTTCTTT,CASSPQWGKAFF
.,TRBV7-2,.,TRBJ2-1,TGTGCCAGCAGCTCTGGAAGAGGGGACAATGAGCAGTTCTTC,CASSSGRGDNEQFF
.,TRBV2,.,TRBJ2-5,TGTGCCAGCAGGCGACTCCCAAAAGAGACCCAGTACTTC,CASRRLPKETQYF
.,TRBV4-2,once,TRBJ2-7,TGTGCCAGCAGCCAACGTCCCCGGAGCTACGAGCAGTACTTC,CASSQRPRSYEQYF
.,TRBV29-1,.,TRBJ1-2,TGCAGCGTTGAACAGGGAAGAACTGGTGGCTACACCTTC,CSVEQGRTGGYTF
.,TRBV30,few,TRBJ2-7,TGTGCCCCTAGGGAGGGGGCTTGCTCCTACGAGCAGTACTTC,CAPREGACSYEQYF
.,TRBV27,.,TRBJ2-5,TGTGCCAGCAGTTTACGGTATCGCGGGGGCACTTCTCTAATGTCCCAGTACTTC,CASSLRYRGGTSLMSQYF
TRBD2,TRBV11-2,once,TRBJ2-1,TGTGCCAGCAGCTTAGGGGGGCGGGGGGCCCCAAAACAAAATGAGCAGTTCTTC,CASSLGGRGAPKQNEQFF
TRBD1,TRBV24-1,few,TRBJ2-1,TGTGCCACCAGCGGAAGGGACAGGGTATACAATGAGCAGTTCTTC,CATSGRDRVYNEQFF
.,TRBV14,.,TRBJ2-3,TGTGCCAGCAGCCTCGCTGGGGTGATTACAGATACGCAGTATTTT,CASSLAGVITDTQYF
TRBD2,TRBV3-1,.,TRBJ2-2,TGTGCCAGCAGCCTAGCGGGCCTACTGACCGGGGAGCTGTTTTTT,CASSLAGLLTGELFF
TRBD2,TRBV4-1,.,TRBJ2-3,TGCGCCAGCAGCCAAGATCTTGCAGGACGTATAGCGGGGGAGAGCCCAGATACGCAGTATTTT,CASSQDLAGRIAGESPDTQYF
.,TRBV6-2/TRBV6-3,few,TRBJ2-3,TGTGCCAGCAGGACGGCGGGCACAGATACGCAGTATTTT,CASRTAGTDTQYF
.,TRBV20-1,many,TRBJ2-3,TGCAGTGCTAGGACCAGTCCCACAGATACGCAGTATTTT,CSARTSPTDTQYF
.,TRBV6-1,.,TRBJ1-3,TGTGCCAGCAGTGAAGCGCCGGCCCTTGGAAACACCATATATTTT,CASSEAPALGNTIYF